Below are 17 T cell receptor beta chains sequenced from a single sample in a study of chemoradiotherapy in HPV16-positive cancers. Measured with immunoSEQ multiplex PCR; TCRdb has only the in-frame clones, and not every one. The sample has some 8,600 clones, about 88% seen once. This material consisted of blood, taken from a patient who underwent chemoradiotherapy. The receptors originated from a human donor with HPV-associated anogenital cancer.

This sequence joins TRBV11-1 and TRBJ1-1; tentatively, D is TRBD1 (5 bases). V was pared by 9 bases and J by 2 bases, with 10 bases between. Germline V gene data show CDR1 as SGHAT and CDR2 as FQDESV (reference sequence). The CDR3 is 12 residues long. This CDR3 reads CASQGFNTEAFF. The CDR3 nucleotides read TGTGCCAGTCAGGGTTTCAACACTGAAGCTTTCTTT.

On this clone itself: The limits of the CDR3 on the DNA are not certain, so only TCRdb's listed CDR3 is given. This sequence joins TRBV10-2 and TRBJ1-2; TRBD1 was called by the table and not checked on the DNA. Germline CDR1 and CDR2: WSHSY and SAAADI. The CDR3 adds up to 15 amino acids, both ends counted. The CDR3 sequence is CASSFGQGAGYGYTF.

This rearrangement joins TRBV27 to TRBJ2-7, with TRBD2 matching over 8 bases. Germline values: CDR1 MNHEY, CDR2 SMNVEV (reference sequence). With 3 bases clipped from V and 0 bases from J, the junction kept 4 bases outside the gene matches. The CDR3 sequence is 15 residues long. The CDR3 DNA sequence: TGTGCCAGCAGTTTTGGGCTAGCGGGCTCCTACGAGCAGTACTTC. This encodes CASSFGLAGSYEQYF.

In this sample, this clone turned up once. This chain connects TRBV6-1 to TRBJ2-1; 12 positions agree with TRBD2. The CDR3 runs to 15 residues. In germline, CDR1 is MNHNS, CDR2 SASEGT. The V and J ends lost 3 bases and 5 bases, in that order; junction bases with no gene match: 2. In DNA form, the CDR3 reads TGTGCCAGCAGTGAGCTAGCGGGAGGGAACAATGAGCAGTTCTTC. Amino acids: CASSELAGGNNEQFF.

V usage is TRBV7-2 and J usage is TRBJ2-1; 11 positions match TRBD2. Trimming at V came to 1 base and at J to 2 bases, leaving 1 base not matched to a gene. Germline CDR1 SGHTA, CDR2 FQGNSA. The CDR3 spans 16 residues. This CDR3 reads CASSLDSGRAYNEQFF. CDR3 in DNA: TGTGCCAGCAGCTTAGATAGCGGGAGGGCCTACAATGAGCAGTTCTTC. The full variable domain, in which reference TRBV7-2 and TRBJ2-1 provide the parts outside the CDR3, is GAGVSQSPSNKVTEKGKDVELRCDPISGHTALYWYRQSLGQGLEFLIYFQGNSAPDKSGLPSDRFSAERTGGSVSTLTIQRTQQEDSAVYLCASSLDSGRAYNEQFFGPGTRLTVL.

The V gene is TRBV11-2, the J gene TRBJ2-4; tentative D call: TRBD2 (5 bases). Germline lookup yields CDR1 SGHAT and CDR2 FQNNGV. The ends were cut back, 5 bases at V and 0 bases at J, with 8 bases in the middle. The CDR3 runs 14 residues. CDR3 sequence: CASSRGLAKNIQYF. CDR3 sequence (DNA): TGTGCCAGCAGCCGGGGTTTAGCCAAAAACATTCAGTACTTC.

This chain connects TRBV5-1 to TRBJ2-1; TRBD2 agrees at 13 bases. Germline V gene lookup returns CDR1 SGHRS and CDR2 YFSETQ. With 0 bases clipped from V and 7 bases from J, the junction kept 4 bases outside the gene matches. This CDR3 has 16 amino acids. CDR3: CASSLERLAGGNEQFF. The CDR3 nucleotides are TGCGCCAGCAGCTTGGAGAGACTAGCGGGGGGTAATGAGCAGTTCTTC.

The chain is built from TRBV10-1 and TRBJ2-1; perhaps TRBD1 as D (6 bases). Deletions cut 2 bases from V and 5 bases from J, with 10 bases between. The germline V gene encodes CDR1 WNHNN and CDR2 SYGVQD (reference sequence). This CDR3 has 14 amino acids. CDR3 residues: CASSEGQRHNEQFF. DNA of the CDR3: TGCGCCAGCAGTGAGGGACAGCGACACAATGAGCAGTTCTTC.

This clone was observed once. The rearrangement links TRBV28 to TRBJ1-1; the match to TRBD1 covers 7 bases. This CDR3 contains 15 residues. Germline CDR1 MDHEN, CDR2 SYDVKM. The junction had 7 bases not matched to a gene; V was cut back by 2 bases and J by 4 bases. As DNA, the CDR3 is TGTGCCAGCAGTTTAGCTGGACAGGCCGGCACTGAAGCTTTCTTT. As protein: CASSLAGQAGTEAFF.

This clone appeared once. This chain connects TRBV28 to TRBJ1-2; the D gene is possibly TRBD1 (6 bases). V was cut by 3 bases and J by 6 bases, with 11 bases left in between. The CDR3 has 13 amino acids. The germline CDR1 and CDR2 sequences are MDHEN and SYDVKM. CDR3: CASSLTQGNGYTF. As DNA, the CDR3 is TGTGCCAGCAGTTTGACTCAGGGGAATGGCTACACCTTC.

This CDR3 is CASCSYRGNQPQHF. As DNA, the CDR3 is TGTGCCAGTTGTTCATACAGGGGAAATCAGCCCCAGCATTTT. The V call is TRBV19, the J call TRBJ1-5, with TRBD1 matching over 7 bases. CDR1 and CDR2 (germline): LNHDA, SQIVND (reference sequence). The CDR3 runs 14 residues. Trimming took 8 bases from V and 4 from J; bases not matched to a gene: 8.

V and J are TRBV5-6 and TRBJ2-2; 9 bases align to TRBD1. The length of the CDR3 is 16 residues. CDR1 is SGHDT, CDR2 YYEEEE, per germline. The ends lost 2 bases at V and 1 base at J; junction bases unmatched: 3. CDR3 residues: CASSFGTGWNTGELFF. CDR3 DNA: TGTGCCAGCAGCTTCGGGACAGGGTGGAACACCGGGGAGCTGTTTTTT.

The chain joins TRBV11-2 to TRBJ2-1; TRBD2 matches at 10 bases. This CDR3 has 16 residues. With 0 bases clipped from V and 3 bases from J, the junction kept 2 bases outside the gene matches. CDR1 and CDR2 (germline): SGHAT, FQNNGV. CDR3 bases: TGTGCCAGCAGCTTAGATGGACTAGCGGACTACAATGAGCAGTTCTTC. It specifies CASSLDGLADYNEQFF.

This clone was detected only once. The chain combines TRBV25-1 with TRBJ2-5; TRBD1 aligns across 8 bases. Matching the DNA end better, TRBJ2-7 makes the J call doubtful. The CDR3 sequence is 13 residues long. In germline, CDR1 is MGHDK, CDR2 SYGVNS. The chain's CDR3 is CATPRTGIIEQYF. CDR3 in DNA: TGTGCCACCCCACGGACAGGGATTATCGAGCAGTACTTC.

The V and J genes are TRBV27 and TRBJ1-2; D is possibly TRBD1 (6 bases). The CDR3 contains 13 residues. Germline CDR1 MNHEY, CDR2 SMNVEV (reference sequence). The germline V and J ends were trimmed by 3 bases and 8 bases, with 13 bases remaining between them. CDR3 in DNA: TGTGCCAGCAGTTTTCTACAGGGAGACGGCTACACCTTC. Translation: CASSFLQGDGYTF.

V usage is TRBV2 and J usage is TRBJ2-2; 9 nucleotides line up with TRBD1. CDR3 length: 15 amino acids. Trimming cost V 2 bases and J 5 bases; bases outside gene matches: 3. Germline V gene sequence: CDR1 SNHLY, CDR2 FYNNEI. CDR3 in amino acids: CASSEWTGVTGELFF. The CDR3 nucleotides read TGTGCCAGCAGTGAATGGACAGGGGTGACCGGGGAGCTGTTTTTT. Variable domain in full (rest from reference TRBV2 and TRBJ2-2): EPEVTQTPSHQVTQMGQEVILRCVPISNHLYFYWYRQILGQKVEFLVSFYNNEISEKSEIFDDQFSVERPDGSNFTLKIRSTKLEDSAMYFCASSEWTGVTGELFFGEGSRLTVL.

The V call is TRBV19, the J call TRBJ2-4; no reliable D call. V was pared by 7 bases and J by 3 bases, with 16 bases between. The germline V gene encodes CDR1 LNHDA and CDR2 SQIVND (reference sequence). The CDR3 runs 15 residues. In nucleotides, the CDR3 is TGTGCCAGTACCGAACAGATTTTCGACAAAAACATTCAGTACTTC. This codes for CASTEQIFDKNIQYF.